Listed below are T cell receptor beta chains from one sample, sequenced in a study of blood T cell repertoires in COVID-19. Sequenced by immunoSEQ multiplex PCR; TCRdb stores in-frame clones only, minus some. The table lists fewer than 250,000 clones, approximately 79% of them singletons. Sequences were obtained from peripheral blood. These receptors were taken from a woman aged 45-60 years with acute or convalescent COVID-19. CDR3s leave out the opening cysteine and the closing phenylalanine or tryptophan. The order of the fields is J gene, clone size, D gene, V gene, CDR3 protein. The D gene is left open where the match is weak. Size values are once, few and many counts, or a class for expanded clones, and some rows have none.

TRBJ1-1,-,-,TRBV28,ASSLGGALNTEAF
TRBJ2-7,few,-,TRBV6-6,ASSYRGTNYEQY
TRBJ2-1,-,TRBD2,TRBV9,ASSVAPGGRASSYNEQF
TRBJ1-4,-,-,TRBV5-1,ASSLAGRGNEKLF
TRBJ2-3,-,TRBD2,TRBV14,ASSHISGGPGSSTDTQY
TRBJ2-1,once,-,TRBV5-1,ASSLGGSSYNEQF
TRBJ2-1,-,-,TRBV7-2,ASSRGTTNEQF
TRBJ1-6,-,TRBD1,TRBV19,ASKEGAADSPLH
TRBJ2-3,-,TRBD2,TRBV19,ASRPSSGGLADTQY
TRBJ1-2,few,TRBD1,TRBV6-5,ASRWDRKNYGYT
TRBJ2-3,-,TRBD2,TRBV10-3,AISERSGGIDTQY
TRBJ2-1,-,-,TRBV5-5,ASSLGAPTYNEQF
TRBJ2-1,once,-,TRBV5-1,ASSPSLAPGVEEQF
TRBJ1-2,-,TRBD1,TRBV5-6,ASSSGQGYGYT
TRBJ1-2,few,-,TRBV12-3/TRBV12-4,ASSPGEGGYT
TRBJ1-1,-,TRBD1,TRBV5-8,ASSLGDRGDEGEAF
TRBJ1-1,few,TRBD1,TRBV7-9,ASSLRTGGAGEAF
TRBJ1-5,-,TRBD1,TRBV19,ASKDATGGGQPQH
TRBJ2-7,many,-,TRBV6-6,ASSYKEEQY
TRBJ2-2,few,TRBD1,TRBV5-1,ASSPDRAHPGELF
TRBJ2-1,-,-,TRBV9,ASSREFDEQF
TRBJ1-1,few,-,TRBV3-1/TRBV3-2,ASSHSTEAF
TRBJ2-7,few,-,TRBV7-6,ASRGLNEQY
TRBJ2-7,-,TRBD2,TRBV5-1,ASSPSSGIDEQY
TRBJ2-1,-,-,TRBV7-2,ASSLMGLNEQF
TRBJ1-2,few,TRBD1,TRBV10-3,AISGQGAREGYT